One sample yielded the 18 T cell receptor beta chains listed below, sequenced in a study of shared clonotypes between healthy human individuals. Repertoires were generated with immunoSEQ multiplex PCR, while TCRdb's copy carries only in-frame clones and drops some. The data contain 1,100,000 or so clones, about four fifths of them seen just once; the ten biggest clones take up more than 0.5%. What was sequenced was memory CD4+ T cells from PBMCs. Subset indicated: CD45RA-negative fraction. These receptors all come from a man aged 18 to 35 in good health. Some clones in this sample may be carry-over from other donors' samples.

With respect to this clone: Different DNA sequences within this sample yield the same CDR3. V is TRBV25-1 and J is TRBJ2-5; TRBD1 agrees at 7 bases. CDR3 length equals 15 residues. The V segment lost 1 base and the J segment 2 bases; nucleotides outside the gene matches: 4. Germline CDR1 MGHDK, CDR2 SYGVNS. As DNA, the CDR3 is TGTGCCAGCAGTGAATCTGGCAGGGGGCAAGAGACCCAGTACTTC. Protein product: CASSESGRGQETQYF.

The chain has TRBV7-2 and TRBJ2-7, with D perhaps TRBD1 or TRBD2 (5 bases each). Germline V gene lookup returns CDR1 SGHTA and CDR2 FQGNSA. The CDR3 consists of 14 residues. Trimming removed 6 bases from V and 7 bases from J, with 19 bases in between. The CDR3 DNA reads as TGTGCCAGCAGACCACCGGGACGCCCTGAAGAGCAGTACTTC. Protein sequence: CASRPPGRPEEQYF.

V and J are TRBV5-5 and TRBJ2-7; tentatively, D is TRBD2 (5 bases). The CDR3 has 15 residues. The germline V and J ends were trimmed by 4 bases and 2 bases, with 16 bases remaining between them. Germline CDR1 SGHKS, CDR2 YYEKEE (reference sequence). The CDR3 reads CASSPGLLWAYEQYF. The CDR3 coding sequence is TGTGCCAGCAGCCCTGGACTCCTTTGGGCCTACGAGCAGTACTTC. The full variable domain, rest sourced from reference TRBV5-5 and TRBJ2-7, is DAGVTQSPTHLIKTRGQQVTLRCSPISGHKSVSWYQQVLGQGPQFIFQYYEKEERGRGNFPDRFSARQFPNYSSELNVNALLLGDSALYLCASSPGLLWAYEQYFGPGTRLTVT.

This clone was detected only once. The rearrangement links TRBV27 to TRBJ2-1; D possibly matches TRBD1 or TRBD2 (5 bases each). The V end was cut by 0 bases, the J end by 5 bases, with 20 bases between. The germline V gene encodes CDR1 MNHEY and CDR2 SMNVEV (reference sequence). The CDR3 spans 18 residues. CDR3 sequence: CASSLSSGRRLGDNEQFF. CDR3 DNA: TGTGCCAGCAGTTTATCGTCGGGTCGGCGGTTGGGGGACAATGAGCAGTTCTTC.

The J gene is TRBJ1-5, the V gene TRBV6-6; D not certain. The CDR3 loop spans 13 amino acids. Between the trimmed V and J ends, which lost 8 bases and 4 bases, there was a span of 12 bases. Germline V gene data show CDR1 as MNHNY and CDR2 as SVGAGI (reference sequence). In DNA, the CDR3 is TGTGCCAGCTGGACCTACGGGAATCAGCCCCAGCATTTT. This gives the protein CASWTYGNQPQHF.

The rearrangement joins TRBV7-3 to TRBJ2-3; TRBD2 matches 11 bases. Unmatched junction bases numbered 12, after V lost 1 base and J lost 3 bases. The CDR3 has 19 residues. Germline loops: CDR1 SGHTA, CDR2 FQGTGA. CDR3 in amino acids: CASSLSGSGRATKTDTQYF. CDR3 DNA: TGTGCCAGCAGCTTAAGCGGTAGCGGGAGGGCCACTAAGACAGATACGCAGTATTTT.

In this sample, this clone turned up once. The chain has TRBV5-1 and TRBJ2-7; D gene unclear. V was shortened by 4 bases and J by 7 bases, with 15 bases between the two germline ends. The germline CDR1 and CDR2 sequences are SGHRS and YFSETQ. The CDR3 totals 13 residues. Here the CDR3 DNA reads TGCGCCAGCAGCCCAGGATTAGACAAGGAGCAGTACTTC. Translation gives CASSPGLDKEQYF.

The chain links TRBV30 to TRBJ1-5, with a weak D call TRBD1 (5 bases). Germline V CDR1 and CDR2: GTSNPN, SVGIG (reference sequence). Trimming removed 3 bases at V and 3 bases at J, with 12 bases between. This CDR3 contains 14 residues. In DNA form, the CDR3 reads TGTGCCTGGAGCCCCAAGGGGTTCAATCAGCCCCAGCATTTT. Protein product: CAWSPKGFNQPQHF. Full variable domain (rest looked up from reference TRBV30 and TRBJ1-5): SQTIHQWPATLVQPVGSPLSLECTVEGTSNPNLYWYRQAAGRGLQLLFYSVGIGQISSEVPQNLSASRPQDRQFILSSKKLLLSDSGFYLCAWSPKGFNQPQHFGDGTRLSIL.

The gene calls are TRBV18 and TRBJ2-2; 8 nucleotides agree with TRBD1. Germline CDR1 KGHSH, CDR2 LQKENI. Trimming cost V 3 bases and J 4 bases; bases outside gene matches: 7. The CDR3 is made up of 16 amino acids. The CDR3 loop is CASSPTVDRGTGELFF. The CDR3 DNA is TGTGCCAGCTCACCGACCGTTGACAGGGGCACCGGGGAGCTGTTTTTT.

Concerning this clone itself: In the same sample, other DNA sequences code for this CDR3. The chain recombines TRBV19 with TRBJ2-3, with D unclear. The CDR3 covers 12 residues. V lost 3 bases and J lost 4, with 5 bases in between. The germline V gene encodes CDR1 LNHDA and CDR2 SQIVND (reference sequence). In DNA form, the CDR3 reads TGTGCCAGTAGTATTTGGCCAGATACGCAGTATTTT. Translating gives CASSIWPDTQYF.

A single count supports this clone. The DNA of the CDR3 is TGTGCCAGCAGTCCCGACGGACGGGGGAATCAGCCCCAGCATTTT. The encoded protein is CASSPDGRGNQPQHF. The genes are TRBV28 and TRBJ1-5, with D possibly being TRBD1 (5 bases). CDR1 and CDR2 from the germline V gene are MDHEN and SYDVKM. The V end was cut by 5 bases, the J end by 4 bases, with 15 bases between. The CDR3 consists of 15 residues.

This clone was detected only once. The DNA for the CDR3 is TGTGCCAGCAGTGAAGGGGCAGATACGCAGTATTTT. Its protein is CASSEGADTQYF. The V and J genes are TRBV6-1 and TRBJ2-3; D uncertain. V shed 1 base and J shed 4 bases, with 3 bases lying between them. CDR3 size: 12 residues. In germline, CDR1 is MNHNS, CDR2 SASEGT.

J is TRBJ1-1 and V is TRBV25-1; 8 bases fit TRBD1. Germline loops: CDR1 MGHDK, CDR2 SYGVNS. With 4 bases clipped from V and 5 bases from J, the junction kept 6 bases outside the gene matches. The CDR3 consists of 14 residues. CDR3 residues: CASSADRGGTEAFF. The CDR3 region has the DNA TGTGCCAGCAGTGCCGACAGGGGTGGAACTGAAGCTTTCTTT.

The V and J genes are TRBV29-1 and TRBJ2-5, with D unresolved. The CDR3 length is 11 residues. The V and J ends lost 7 bases and 4 bases respectively, with 10 bases between them. Germline values: CDR1 SQVTM, CDR2 ANQGSEA. CDR3 bases: TGCAGCGCCGTCACTGGAGAGACCCAGTACTTC. Its protein product is CSAVTGETQYF. Looking up the rest from reference TRBV29-1 and TRBJ2-5 gives the full variable domain: SAVISQKPSRDICQRGTSLTIQCQVDSQVTMMFWYRQQPGQSLTLIATANQGSEATYESGFVIDKFPISRPNLTFSTLTVSNMSPEDSSIYLCSAVTGETQYFGPGTRLLVL.

This rearrangement joins TRBV29-1 to TRBJ2-3; D remains ambiguous. There are 14 residues in the CDR3. V lost 4 bases to trimming and J lost 2 bases, with 13 bases between them. CDR1 SQVTM and CDR2 ANQGSEA come from the germline V gene. The CDR3 reads CSVVYYPDTDTQYF. CDR3 nucleotide sequence: TGCAGCGTTGTCTACTACCCAGACACAGATACGCAGTATTTT.

This chain uses TRBV4-1 with TRBJ1-6; 7 bases align to TRBD1. Germline V gene lookup returns CDR1 MGHRA and CDR2 YSYEKL. The CDR3 sequence is 15 residues long. The ends lost 2 bases at V and 8 bases at J; junction bases unmatched: 6. Written as DNA, the CDR3 is TGCGCCAGCAGCCAACCCGGGACAGTCGATTCACCCCTCCACTTT. Its protein is CASSQPGTVDSPLHF.

This chain connects TRBV27 to TRBJ2-5; D may be TRBD1 or TRBD2 (5 bases each). The CDR3 totals 17 residues. Germline V gene data show CDR1 as MNHEY and CDR2 as SMNVEV (reference sequence). With 5 bases removed from V and 5 bases from J, the gap between germline ends came to 24 bases. In nucleotides, the CDR3 is TGTGCCAGCAGTCCCTTCCGGGGACCAAGTAGGGTGGAGACCCAGTACTTC. Translating gives CASSPFRGPSRVETQYF.

A remark on this clone: At the DNA level, this CDR3 is encoded by other sequences in the same sample as well. The chain couples TRBV9 to TRBJ2-3; possible D gene TRBD2, 6 bases. Trimming cost V 0 bases and J 1 base, with 6 bases left between them. This CDR3 contains 14 residues. The germline V gene encodes CDR1 SGDLS and CDR2 YYNGEE. The CDR3 is CASSVVAGTDTQYF. CDR3 in DNA: TGTGCCAGCAGCGTAGTAGCGGGCACAGATACGCAGTATTTT.